The entry below describes one T cell receptor (beta chain). Its antigen remains unknown. Specified treatment: some 20 received Ad26.COV2.S at low or high dose, single or two shots; 5 received placebo; per-sample allocation not given. Sampling occurred on day 63 after the first vaccine or placebo injection. In Boston, an adult donor aged 18-55 years took part. Ad26.COV2.S expressed prefusion-stabilized spike from the original Wuhan strain. These data are taken from a study of Ad26.COV2.S vaccination and SARS-CoV-2 variants. Study at large: Within the COV1001 Ad26.COV2.S trial arm, the donor was enrolled.

The method was immunoSEQ multiplex PCR; TCRdb's version includes in-frame clones alone and lacks a portion of them. The repertoire holds fewer than 500,000 clones, around 91% seen once, with under 4.5% in the top ten. The V gene lost 0 bases and the J gene lost 4 bases, with 11 bases spanning the gap. The CDR3 consists of 15 residues. Germline assignment: CDR1 LNHNV and CDR2 YYDKDF (reference sequence). Overall study results and limits: Recipients given vaccine exceeded placebo recipients in spike-specific TCR breadth.

This receptor was obtained from a person aged 18-60 years who received the Ad26.COV2.S COVID-19 vaccine or a placebo. This material consisted of peripheral blood, taken in a trial of Ad26.COV2.S vaccine versus placebo. V and J are TRBV15 and TRBJ2-3, with a tentative D call TRBD2 (6 bases). CDR3 region: CATSRDEGGADTQYF. The CDR3 region has the DNA TGTGCCACCAGCAGAGATGAGGGAGGAGCAGATACGCAGTATTTT.